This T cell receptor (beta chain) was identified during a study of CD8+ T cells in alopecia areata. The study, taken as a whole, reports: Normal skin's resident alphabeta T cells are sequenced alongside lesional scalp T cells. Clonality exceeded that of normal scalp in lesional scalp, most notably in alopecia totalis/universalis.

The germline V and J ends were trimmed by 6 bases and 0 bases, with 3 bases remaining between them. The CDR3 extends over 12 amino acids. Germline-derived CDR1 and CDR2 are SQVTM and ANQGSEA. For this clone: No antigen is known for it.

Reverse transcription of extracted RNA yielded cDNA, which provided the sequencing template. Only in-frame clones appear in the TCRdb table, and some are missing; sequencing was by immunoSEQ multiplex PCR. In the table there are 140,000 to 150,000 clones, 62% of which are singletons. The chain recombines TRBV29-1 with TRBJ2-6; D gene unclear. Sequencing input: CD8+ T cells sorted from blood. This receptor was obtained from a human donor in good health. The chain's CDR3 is CSVRSGANVLTF. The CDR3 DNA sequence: TGCAGCGTCCGCTCTGGGGCCAACGTCCTGACTTTC.